A selection of T cell receptor beta chains follows, all from one sample in a study of T-cell memory formation after mild COVID-19. TCRdb recomputed calls from the 5' RACE reads with MiXCR, one row per CDR3 protein. The profile shows roughly 110,000 distinct CDR3 sequences, 14% of them singletons. Sequenced material: PBMCs or a T cell subset sorted from them (not recorded which). The receptors derive from a man aged 18 to 30 who had mild COVID-19 (a few samples of this study predate the infection). Cell type and time point are not known. Each CDR3 is given with its conserved first and last residue. A D gene is named only where the DNA matches it firmly. The listing skips clone size in some rows; elsewhere it reads once, few, many or a size class.

CDR3 length,clone size,V gene,D gene,J gene,CDR3 DNA,CDR3 protein
16,-,TRBV7-9,TRBD1,TRBJ2-1,TGTGCCAGCAGCTTAGTCGGACAGGGGGCCGGCAATGAGCAGTTCTTC,CASSLVGQGAGNEQFF
13,-,TRBV7-2,-,TRBJ2-7,TGTGCCAGCAGCTGGGGCTATTCCTACGAGCAGTACTTC,CASSWGYSYEQYF
11,many,TRBV11-2,-,TRBJ1-2,TGTGCCAGCCCGGGGCGCTATGGCTACACCTTC,CASPGRYGYTF
13,many,TRBV7-9,-,TRBJ1-2,TGTGCCAGCAGCTTAACAAATACCTATGGCTACACCTTC,CASSLTNTYGYTF
17,few,TRBV4-1,TRBD2,TRBJ2-3,TGCGCCAGCAGCCAAGCGACTAGCGGTCTATCCACAGATACGCAGTATTTT,CASSQATSGLSTDTQYF
15,-,TRBV27,TRBD2,TRBJ2-7,TGTGCCAGCAGATTCAGAGCGGGGGGCCTCTACGAGCAGTACTTC,CASRFRAGGLYEQYF
14,-,TRBV20-1,-,TRBJ2-3,TGCAGTGCTAGCTCCGAAGGGGCTTCAGATACGCAGTATTTT,CSASSEGASDTQYF
16,many,TRBV7-2,-,TRBJ2-1,TGTGCCAGCAGCTTATTGCTAGGGGGTCCCTACAATGAGCAGTTCTTC,CASSLLLGGPYNEQFF
15,few,TRBV27,-,TRBJ2-2,TGTGCCAGCAGCTGGACCCCGTACCTAACCGGGGAGCTGTTTTTT,CASSWTPYLTGELFF
14,few,TRBV3-1,-,TRBJ2-1,TGTGCCAGCAGCCAAACCAGCTCCTACAATGAGCAGTTCTTC,CASSQTSSYNEQFF
17,-,TRBV7-8,-,TRBJ1-4,TGTGCCAGCAGCTTAGCGAAGGACGGAGACCTAATGAAAAAACTGTTTTTT,CASSLAKDGDLMKKLFF
15,-,TRBV9,-,TRBJ2-5,TGTGCCAGCAGCGTCTCTTGGGGGAGACAAGAGACCCAGTACTTC,CASSVSWGRQETQYF
15,-,TRBV2,-,TRBJ2-7,TGTGCCAGCAGTCCGGAAGCGACACGGTCCTACGAGCAGTACTTC,CASSPEATRSYEQYF
13,few,TRBV15,-,TRBJ2-5,TGTGCCACCAGCCCGGGATGGGAAGAGACCCAGTACTTC,CATSPGWEETQYF
15,-,TRBV11-2,-,TRBJ2-4,TGTGCCAGCAGCTTAGTATGGGGGGCCAAAAACATTCAGTACTTC,CASSLVWGAKNIQYF
14,-,TRBV12-3/TRBV12-4,-,TRBJ1-5,TGTGCCAGCAGACTCGGTGGGGGCAATCAGCCCCAGCATTTT,CASRLGGGNQPQHF